This T cell receptor (beta chain) was recorded in a study of blood T cell repertoires in COVID-19 (dated by TCRdb to 2020 to 2022). Broadly, across the study: Samples from collaborators originated in the United States, Italy and Spain and spanned both the acute and convalescent phases of COVID-19. Samples came from the ongoing ImmuneRACE study (first 160 participants) plus 1,254 subjects from 6 global collaborators. Where available, HLA class I and class II types were obtained from metadata supplied by the sample provider rather than from assay-based typing. The repertoires were made available in a free public database intended to serve as a resource for research on the immune response to SARS-CoV-2. Sample metadata almost always included a de-identified subject ID, COVID-19 status, age in years and sex. Deeply sampled blood TCRbeta repertoires from subjects exposed to, actively infected with, or recovered from COVID-19 were included in the dataset. The prospective study material was composed of cDNA or gDNA derived from T cells, B-cell-depleted T cells, or PBMCs. Findings and caveats that apply to the study as a whole: Clinical and demographic metadata were provided uncurated, with the amount varying by source and participant.

As regards this clone: There is no known antigen for this receptor. Nothing much larger sits one base from this clone, and base qualities are not available.

TCRbeta CDR3 regions were amplified from genomic DNA by means of the immunoSEQ Assay, a bias-controlled multiplex PCR. In the original analysis: The number of nucleated cells in each sample was estimated by amplification of reference gene primers within the assay. To quantify the absolute abundance of each unique TCRbeta CDR3 rearrangement, sequence reads were collapsed and filtered. For each sample, productive Simpson clonality was calculated as the square root of Simpson's diversity index over productive rearrangements. TCRdb took over this immuneACCESS table, retaining in-frame rearrangements with V and J assigned. Such tables are incomplete; in checked studies, under half of the missing clones stem from an unresolved V gene, and the remainder is unexplained. The V and J calls and the clone size are those of that table, but D and trimming were determined from the DNA. Here the sample has about 260,000 clones; about nine tenths occur a single time. The top ten constitute around 11% of the sample.

From a lookup of the germline V gene, CDR1 and CDR2 are KGHDR and SFDVKD. The CDR3, cysteine through phenylalanine, is 16 amino acids long. The kept DNA is CDR3 alone, 48 bases in frame from the first base. Unmatched junction bases come to 8, with V trimmed by 3 bases and J by 7 bases. At one collaborating source in Seattle, patients were enrolled during active infection and were followed longitudinally through the course of disease. Whole blood was collected in K2EDTA tubes by collaborating institutions according to the institutions' own protocols. Collaborator samples were shipped for TCRbeta analysis as frozen whole blood, isolated PBMCs, or DNA extracted from either sample type.

This sequence was found in a woman aged 25 to 45 with COVID-19, enrolled during active disease. The rearranged chain carries TRBV24-1 and TRBJ2-3, with TRBD1 identical over 11 junction bases. The sequencing sample was made of peripheral blood. The CDR3 protein sequence reads: CATSDPRTGGVNTQYF. The nucleotide sequence reads TGTGCCACCAGTGATCCCCGGACAGGGGGCGTCAATACGCAGTATTTT.